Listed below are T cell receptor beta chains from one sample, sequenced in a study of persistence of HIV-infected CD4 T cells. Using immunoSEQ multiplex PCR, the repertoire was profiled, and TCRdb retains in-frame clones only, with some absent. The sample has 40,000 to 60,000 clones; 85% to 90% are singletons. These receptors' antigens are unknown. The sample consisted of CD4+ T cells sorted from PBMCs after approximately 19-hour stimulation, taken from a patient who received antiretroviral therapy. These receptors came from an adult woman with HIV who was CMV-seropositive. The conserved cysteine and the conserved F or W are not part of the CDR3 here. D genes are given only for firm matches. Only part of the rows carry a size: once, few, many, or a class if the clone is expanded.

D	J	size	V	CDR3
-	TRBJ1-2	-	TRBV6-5	ASSPPSGSEST
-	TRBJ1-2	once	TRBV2	ASSEGEMIVYT
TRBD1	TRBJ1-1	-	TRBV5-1	ASSFRGFGTEAF
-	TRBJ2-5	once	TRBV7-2	ASSFDRYQETQY
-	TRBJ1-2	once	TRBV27	ASSLRANYGYT
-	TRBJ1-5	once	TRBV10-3	AISEKANSNQPQH
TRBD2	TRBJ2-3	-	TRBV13	ASSLERGHPPAD
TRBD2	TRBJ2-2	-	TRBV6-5	ASSYSIAGGGELF
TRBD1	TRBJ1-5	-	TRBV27	ASSRQGAQSNQPQH
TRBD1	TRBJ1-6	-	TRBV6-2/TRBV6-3	ASSYRRTGFGSPLH
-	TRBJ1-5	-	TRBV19	ASRKDPSTGQPQH
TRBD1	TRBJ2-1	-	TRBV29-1	SVETGGWPGEQF
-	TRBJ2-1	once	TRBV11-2	ASSLAHPTRRNYNEQF
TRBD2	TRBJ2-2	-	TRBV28	ASSLSAGGPSGTGELF